One sample yielded the 6 T cell receptor beta chains listed below, sequenced in a study. MiXCR was run by TCRdb on the 5' RACE reads, yielding one entry per CDR3 protein. The top ten hold about 3% of the sample, which has fewer than 80,000 distinct CDR3 sequences, 22% seen once. Sequencing was carried out using memory CD4+ T cells sorted from a lymph node. Sample subset: memory CD4+ T cells, CD4+CD45RO+CD25-. These receptor sequences come from a female donor with breast cancer.

This clonotype was seen only a few times. The rearrangement links TRBV24-1 to TRBJ2-1, with unresolved D. V dropped 10 bases and J dropped 5 bases, with 17 bases sitting between them. This CDR3 has 14 amino acids. The V gene's germline CDR1 is KGHDR and CDR2 SFDVKD. The CDR3 loop is CATRTKFRDNEQFF. The CDR3 DNA is TGTGCCACTAGAACAAAATTTAGGGACAATGAGCAGTTCTTC.

This clonotype has a handful of counts. The rearrangement links TRBV5-1 to TRBJ2-5; D might be TRBD1 or TRBD2, each matching 5 bases. V lost 5 bases and J lost 1, with 21 bases in between. This CDR3 is 17 amino acids long. Germline CDR1 reads SGHRS; CDR2 reads YFSETQ. CDR3 region: CASSLGPMGPTQETQYF. In DNA form, the CDR3 reads TGCGCCAGCAGTTTAGGTCCGATGGGACCTACCCAAGAGACCCAGTACTTC.

This clonotype was counted only a few times. At one of its ends the junction is not consistent with the germline gene, which may arise from a read error. The genes are TRBV6-1 and TRBJ1-5; 8 positions agree with TRBD1. CDR1 and CDR2 (germline): MNHNS, SASEGT. CDR3 length equals 15 residues. The CDR3, as DNA: TGTGCCGGCAGCGGTTCTGGACAGGGCGGTCAGCCCCAGCATTTT. Its protein is CAGSGSGQGGQPQHF.

The genes are TRBV5-1 and TRBJ2-4, with a possible D match to TRBD1 (6 bases). V lost 0 bases and J 4 bases, leaving 17 bases between the germline ends. Germline values: CDR1 SGHRS, CDR2 YFSETQ. The CDR3 runs 17 residues. CDR3 amino acids: CASSLGTAPRTKNIQYF. CDR3 nucleotide sequence: TGCGCCAGCAGCTTGGGGACAGCCCCACGAACTAAAAACATTCAGTACTTC.

The chain couples TRBV4-1 to TRBJ2-7, with D possibly matching TRBD2 (6 bases). Germline values: CDR1 MGHRA, CDR2 YSYEKL. Trimming left V 1 base short and J 0 bases short, with 7 bases between. This CDR3 spans 14 amino acids. CDR3 sequence reads: CASSQGTISYEQYF. In DNA form, the CDR3 reads TGCGCCAGCAGCCAAGGGACTATCTCCTACGAGCAGTACTTC.

This clonotype was counted many times. The chain carries TRBV20-1 and TRBJ1-2, with TRBD1 as a possible D gene (5 bases). This CDR3 has 12 amino acids. The germline V gene has CDR1 DFQATT and CDR2 SNEGSKA (reference sequence). The ends were cut back, 0 bases at V and 6 bases at J, with 8 bases in the middle. The CDR3 DNA follows: TGCAGTGCTAGAGATGGCAGGGATGGCTACACCTTC. Encoded protein: CSARDGRDGYTF.